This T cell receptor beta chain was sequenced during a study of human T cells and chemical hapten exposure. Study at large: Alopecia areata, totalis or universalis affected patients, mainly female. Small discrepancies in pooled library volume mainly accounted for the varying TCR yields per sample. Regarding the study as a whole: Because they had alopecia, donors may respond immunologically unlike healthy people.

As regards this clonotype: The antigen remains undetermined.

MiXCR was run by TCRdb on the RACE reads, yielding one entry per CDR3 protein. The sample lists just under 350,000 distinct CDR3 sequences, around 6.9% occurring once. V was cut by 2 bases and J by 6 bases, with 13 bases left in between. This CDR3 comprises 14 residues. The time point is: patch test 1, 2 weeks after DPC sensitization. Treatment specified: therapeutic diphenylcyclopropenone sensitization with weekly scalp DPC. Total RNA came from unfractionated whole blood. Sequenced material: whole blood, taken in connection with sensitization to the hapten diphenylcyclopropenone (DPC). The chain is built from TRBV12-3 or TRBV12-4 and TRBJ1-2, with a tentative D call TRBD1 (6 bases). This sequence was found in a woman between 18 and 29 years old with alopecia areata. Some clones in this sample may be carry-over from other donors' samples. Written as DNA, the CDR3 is TGTGCCAGCAGTTTAAGGGGACAAATGGATGGCTACACCTTC. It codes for CASSLRGQMDGYTF.